Listed here is a single T cell receptor beta chain. Germline assignment: CDR1 SGHTA and CDR2 FQGNSA. The CDR3 spans 14 residues. V was shortened by 5 bases and J by 0 bases, with 11 bases between the two germline ends. These data come from a study of T-cell reconstitution after alpha-beta-depleted transplantation in children. Preparation of the TCRbeta library involved a method that used unique molecular identifiers. TCRdb used MiXCR to reprocess the PCR reads, holding one entry per CDR3 protein. The sample shows almost 400,000 distinct CDR3 sequences, 20% of them seen only once. The source was PBMCs from the stem cell graft donor, collected from the stem cell graft. The sequence was obtained from a human donor who donated a stem cell graft to a child with acute myeloid leukemia. The chain employs TRBV7-2 and TRBJ2-7; tentatively, D is TRBD1 (5 bases). This CDR3 is CASSLRQYSYEQYF. Written as DNA, the CDR3 is TGTGCCAGCAGCCTCCGACAGTACTCCTACGAGCAGTACTTC.